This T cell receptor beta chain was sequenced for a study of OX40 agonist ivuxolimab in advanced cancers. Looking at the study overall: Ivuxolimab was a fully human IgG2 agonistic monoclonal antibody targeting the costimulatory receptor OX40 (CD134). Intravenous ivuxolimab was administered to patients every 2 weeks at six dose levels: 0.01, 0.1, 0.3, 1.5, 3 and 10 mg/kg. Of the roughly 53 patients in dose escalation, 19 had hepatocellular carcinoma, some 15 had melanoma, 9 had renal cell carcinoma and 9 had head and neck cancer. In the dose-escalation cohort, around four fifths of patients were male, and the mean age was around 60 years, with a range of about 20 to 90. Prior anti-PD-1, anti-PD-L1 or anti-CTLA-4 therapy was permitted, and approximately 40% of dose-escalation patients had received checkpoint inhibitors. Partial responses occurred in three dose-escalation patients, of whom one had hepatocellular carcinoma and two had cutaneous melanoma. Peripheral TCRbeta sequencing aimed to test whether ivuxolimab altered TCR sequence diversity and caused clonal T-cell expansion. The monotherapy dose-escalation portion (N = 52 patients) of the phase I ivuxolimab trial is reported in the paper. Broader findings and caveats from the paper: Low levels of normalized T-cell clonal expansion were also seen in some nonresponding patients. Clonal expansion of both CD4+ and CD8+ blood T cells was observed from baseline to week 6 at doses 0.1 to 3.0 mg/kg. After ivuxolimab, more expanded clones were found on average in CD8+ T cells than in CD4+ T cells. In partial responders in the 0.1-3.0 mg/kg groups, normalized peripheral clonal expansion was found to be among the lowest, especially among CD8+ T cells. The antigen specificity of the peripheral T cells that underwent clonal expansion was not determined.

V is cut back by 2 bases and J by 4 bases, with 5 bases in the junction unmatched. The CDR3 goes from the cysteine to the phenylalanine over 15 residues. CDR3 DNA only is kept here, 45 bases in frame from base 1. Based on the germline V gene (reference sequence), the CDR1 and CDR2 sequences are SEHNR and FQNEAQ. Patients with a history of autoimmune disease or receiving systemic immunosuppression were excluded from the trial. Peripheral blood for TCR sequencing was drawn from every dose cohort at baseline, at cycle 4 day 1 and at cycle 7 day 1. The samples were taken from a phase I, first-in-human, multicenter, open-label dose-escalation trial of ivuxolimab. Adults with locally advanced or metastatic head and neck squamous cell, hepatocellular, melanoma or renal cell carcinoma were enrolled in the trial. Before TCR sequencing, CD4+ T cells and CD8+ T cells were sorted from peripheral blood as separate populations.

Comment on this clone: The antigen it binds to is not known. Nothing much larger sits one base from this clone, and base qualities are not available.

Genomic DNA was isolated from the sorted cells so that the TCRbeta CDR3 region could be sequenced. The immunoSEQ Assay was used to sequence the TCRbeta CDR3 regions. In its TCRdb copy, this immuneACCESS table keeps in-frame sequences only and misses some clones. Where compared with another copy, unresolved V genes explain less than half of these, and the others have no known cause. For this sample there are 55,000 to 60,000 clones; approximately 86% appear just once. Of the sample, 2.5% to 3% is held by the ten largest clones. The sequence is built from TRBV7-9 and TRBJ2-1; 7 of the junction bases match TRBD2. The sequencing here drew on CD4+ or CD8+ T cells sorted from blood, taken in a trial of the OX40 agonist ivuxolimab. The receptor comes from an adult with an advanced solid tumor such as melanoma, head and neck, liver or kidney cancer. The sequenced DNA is TGTGCCAGCAGCTTATTAGCGGGTGGGTACAATGAGCAGTTCTTC. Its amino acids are CASSLLAGGYNEQFF.